This section outlines one TCR beta chain sequence together with its context. Its antigen is still unknown. The data derive from a study of Ad26.COV2.S vaccination and SARS-CoV-2 variants. Study findings and constraints: Spike-specific responses of CD8+ and CD4+ T cells were reported to display substantial breadth after vaccination.

Some clones are missing from TCRdb's copy, which holds only in-frame ones; the method was immunoSEQ multiplex PCR. The sample includes some 290,000 clones, approximately 80% of them seen just once. As to treatment: approximately 18 received Ad26.COV2.S at low or high dose, single or two shots; 5 received placebo; per-sample allocation not given. Specimens were obtained on day 63 following the first vaccine or placebo injection. V was cut by 2 bases and J by 0 bases, with 10 bases left in between. The CDR3 runs 15 residues. Germline CDR1 MDHEN, CDR2 SYDVKM. The sample was peripheral blood, taken in a trial of Ad26.COV2.S vaccine versus placebo. The sequence was collected from a person between 18 and 65 years old who received the Ad26.COV2.S COVID-19 vaccine or a placebo. The chain uses TRBV28 and TRBJ1-1; D not resolved. CDR3 bases: TGTGCCAGCAGTTTAAGGATTGGGGTGAACACTGAAGCTTTCTTT. Its translation: CASSLRIGVNTEAFF.